The clone carrying this T cell receptor beta chain was counted a few times. Antigen unknown. It was less than 13 ml of fresh peripheral blood that supplied the PBMCs. The data were taken from a study of T cells in Graves' hyperthyroidism and ophthalmopathy. Study-level findings and limits: Most clonotypes expanded in thyroid above 0.001 were likewise present in blood.

This CDR3 region has 14 residues. Trimming pared 5 bases from V and 4 bases from J, leaving 13 bases between. Amplification targeted TCR beta CDR3 regions from RNA transcripts. Initially, a first-round RT-PCR of the TCR CDR3 employed the HTBI primer set. In TCRdb, the multiplex PCR reads were re-called with MiXCR into one record per CDR3 protein. The sample contains 600,000 to 900,000 distinct CDR3 sequences, about a sixth of which appear only once. The TCR comes from a young man with Graves' hyperthyroidism. The chain couples TRBV12-3 or TRBV12-4 to TRBJ2-3, with D maybe TRBD1 (6 bases). Sequenced input: blood. CDR3 coding DNA: TGTGCCAGCAGTCCGCCAGGACAGTCAGATACGCAGTATTTT. Encoded protein: CASSPPGQSDTQYF.